This passage covers 15 T cell receptor beta chains from one sample sequenced in a study of T cells in localized non-small cell lung cancer. Profiled with immunoSEQ multiplex PCR; TCRdb holds only in-frame clones, not every one. The table shows some 25,000 clones, with approximately 86% occurring only once. The input for sequencing was peripheral blood, taken before any cancer treatment. The origin of the receptors is a male donor aged 60 or older with stage II squamous cell lung carcinoma.

The chain links TRBV21-1 to TRBJ2-5; whether TRBD1, the table's D call, matches the DNA was not checked. TRBV21-1 counts as a pseudogene. CDR3 length equals 15 residues. Written as DNA, the CDR3 is TGTGCCAGCAGCATAGGACAGGGGGCTGGGGAGACCCAGTACTTC. Protein product: CASSIGQGAGETQYF.

V usage is TRBV7-3 and J usage is TRBJ2-5, with D unclear. This CDR3 spans 15 amino acids. V lost 5 bases, J lost 2 bases, and 15 bases lay in between. Per germline, CDR1 SGHTA and CDR2 FQGTGA. This CDR3 reads CASSPTGFGQETQYF. CDR3 coding DNA: TGTGCCAGCAGCCCAACCGGGTTCGGGCAAGAGACCCAGTACTTC. The variable domain in full, completed from reference TRBV7-3 and TRBJ2-5, reads GAGVSQTPSNKVTEKGKYVELRCDPISGHTALYWYRQSLGQGPEFLIYFQGTGAADDSGLPNDRFFAVRPEGSVSTLKIQRTERGDSAVYLCASSPTGFGQETQYFGPGTRLLVL.

The chain combines TRBV7-9 with TRBJ1-4, with 7 bases lining up with TRBD1. The trim removed 2 bases at V and 6 bases at J, leaving 9 bases unmatched. The CDR3 totals 16 residues. Germline-derived CDR1 and CDR2 are SEHNR and FQNEAQ (reference sequence). The CDR3 DNA sequence: TGTGCCAGCAGCTTACTACGGGGGACAGCGGATGAAAAACTGTTTTTT. Its protein product is CASSLLRGTADEKLFF.

CDR3 sequence reads: CASTKGGQETQYF. The CDR3 DNA follows: TGTGCCAGTACAAAGGGGGGCCAAGAGACCCAGTACTTC. The V and J genes are TRBV28 and TRBJ2-5; D possibly matches TRBD1 or TRBD2 (6 bases each). Germline lookup yields CDR1 MDHEN and CDR2 SYDVKM. Trimming stripped 9 bases from V and 1 base from J, with 12 bases between. The CDR3 sequence is 13 residues long.

This chain uses TRBV4-2 with TRBJ1-2; a possible D gene is TRBD1 (6 bases). The length of the CDR3 is 16 residues. V was shortened by 1 base and J by 4 bases, with 16 bases between the two germline ends. CDR1 and CDR2 (germline): LGHNA, YNFKEQ. Here the CDR3 DNA reads TGTGCCAGCAGCCAAGGGGGGGGCAGGGTGGGCTATGGCTACACCTTC. Amino acids: CASSQGGGRVGYGYTF.

This chain joins TRBV7-8 and TRBJ2-2; D uncertain. Germline values: CDR1 SGHVS, CDR2 FQNEAQ. The V end was cut by 1 base, the J end by 6 bases, with 6 bases between. The length of the CDR3 is 13 residues. CDR3 coding DNA: TGTGCCAGCAGCTTAGGAGCGTCCGGGGAGCTGTTTTTT. Amino acids: CASSLGASGELFF.

The rearrangement links TRBV27 to TRBJ1-5, with D possibly matching TRBD1 (6 bases). The germline V gene encodes CDR1 MNHEY and CDR2 SMNVEV (reference sequence). V was cut by 6 bases and J by 10 bases, with 13 bases left in between. CDR3 length equals 12 residues. Written as DNA, the CDR3 is TGTGCCAGCAGGTCACAGGGTCTACCCCAGCATTTT. It specifies CASRSQGLPQHF.

The V and J genes are TRBV7-2 and TRBJ2-3, with D maybe TRBD2 (6 bases). The germline gives CDR1 SGHTA, CDR2 FQGNSA. CDR3 size: 13 residues. V shed 5 bases and J shed 6 bases, with 12 bases lying between them. CDR3 coding DNA: TGTGCCAGCAGCCACGGGGCGGGGGATACGCAGTATTTT. Translation gives CASSHGAGDTQYF.

This clone was counted a single time. This chain joins TRBV5-1 and TRBJ2-7; either TRBD1 or TRBD2 may supply D (5 bases each). From germline, CDR1 is SGHRS and CDR2 YFSETQ. Trimming removed 5 bases from V and 9 bases from J, with 21 bases in between. This CDR3 is 14 amino acids long. The CDR3 DNA sequence: TGCGCCAGCAGGCGGACGGGACGGAATTTTGGGCAGTACTTC. Its protein product is CASRRTGRNFGQYF.

The CDR3, as DNA: TGTGCCAGCATGCAGGACAGGGGCGGGGAGCTGTTTTTT. It encodes CASMQDRGGELFF. This sequence joins TRBV6-1 and TRBJ2-2; TRBD1 matches 9 bases. The germline V gene encodes CDR1 MNHNS and CDR2 SASEGT. The CDR3 has 13 residues. V was clipped by 7 bases and J by 7 bases; unmatched bases: 4.

J is TRBJ2-1 and V is TRBV10-2, with 14 nucleotides matching TRBD2. CDR1 is WSHSY, CDR2 SAAADI, per germline. This CDR3 has 16 residues. The J segment lost 7 bases and the V segment lost 7 bases, leaving 9 bases of the junction unmatched. CDR3 coding DNA: TGCGCCAGCACGGGATTGGGACTAGCGGGGGTTAATGAGCAGTTCTTC. Its protein is CASTGLGLAGVNEQFF.

The J gene is TRBJ2-2, the V gene TRBV7-9; the match to TRBD1 covers 7 bases. The germline V gene has CDR1 SEHNR and CDR2 FQNEAQ (reference sequence). Losses at the gene ends were 3 bases for V and 0 bases for J; bases not matched to a gene: 1. The CDR3 totals 15 residues. CDR3 region: CASSLGTANTGELFF. As DNA, the CDR3 is TGTGCCAGCAGCTTGGGGACAGCGAACACCGGGGAGCTGTTTTTT.

The chain has TRBV7-2 and TRBJ1-1, with D tentatively TRBD1 (5 bases). This CDR3 has 16 residues. Germline V gene sequence: CDR1 SGHTA, CDR2 FQGNSA. V dropped 4 bases and J dropped 1 base, with 16 bases sitting between them. CDR3 DNA sequence: TGTGCCAGCAGCTCTCAAACACAGGCCACGAACACTGAAGCTTTCTTT. This codes for CASSSQTQATNTEAFF.

The chain recombines TRBV7-6 with TRBJ2-7, with 9 bases matching TRBD1. Germline assignment: CDR1 SGHVS and CDR2 FNYEAQ. V dropped 6 bases and J dropped 2; count of bases not matched to a gene: 5. The CDR3 has 14 residues. DNA for the CDR3: TGTGCCAGCAGTCCCACAGGGGGCGCCTACGAGCAGTACTTC. The encoded protein is CASSPTGGAYEQYF.

In its sample, this clone was seen once. This chain joins TRBV28 and TRBJ1-2; D is perhaps TRBD1 (5 bases). Trimming removed 5 bases at V and 7 bases at J, with 17 bases between. The CDR3 contains 14 residues. From germline, CDR1 is MDHEN and CDR2 SYDVKM. CDR3 region: CASSPSGLRSGYTF. Here the CDR3 DNA reads TGTGCCAGCAGTCCCTCGGGACTGAGATCTGGCTACACCTTC.